The sequence of this T cell receptor (beta chain) was determined in a study of Graves' ophthalmopathy and Graves' hyperthyroidism. Across the study: Peripheral blood sampling preceded any treatment and occurred at initial diagnosis.

For repertoire sequencing, the TCR beta CDR3 regions were amplified from RNA transcripts. HTBI-primed RT-PCR formed the first round, and a multiplex PCR formed the second. One entry per CDR3 protein results from TCRdb running MiXCR on the multiplex PCR reads. The sample lists a few hundred thousand distinct CDR3 sequences, approximately 18% occurring once. There are many counts of this clonotype. There are 17 residues in the CDR3. Germline V gene sequence: CDR1 SGHTA, CDR2 FQGNSA. V lost 2 bases, J lost 4 bases, and 20 bases lay in between. Sequenced: peripheral blood. The source is an adult woman with stable Graves' hyperthyroidism. This chain uses TRBV7-2 with TRBJ2-5; D tentatively reads TRBD1 or TRBD2 (5 bases each). The CDR3 region is CASSLYRLQAERETQYF. The CDR3 bases are TGTGCCAGCAGCTTATACCGACTACAGGCCGAGAGAGAGACCCAGTACTTC.